Each of the 12 T cell receptor beta chains below was sequenced from the same sample in a study of shared T cell receptors in the human thymus. TCRdb's copy holds only in-frame clones and misses some; the assay was immunoSEQ multiplex PCR. The sample records hundreds of thousands of clones, 70% to 90% being singletons. These data also formed part of another study, on human thymus T cells.

The sequencing input was thymocytes. These receptor sequences come from a boy in the first two years of life with a congenital heart defect.

This chain joins TRBV6-6 and TRBJ2-5, with 8 bases identical to TRBD1. Germline CDR1 and CDR2: MNHNY and SVGAGI (reference sequence). J lost 4 bases, V lost 6 bases, and 7 bases had no gene match. The CDR3 extends over 14 amino acids. Here the CDR3 DNA reads TGTGCCAGCAGGTCAGACAGGGGCGGAGAGACCCAGTACTTC. It specifies CASRSDRGGETQYF.

The CDR3 DNA reads TGTGCCAGCGGACTGGGCCCCACGGGCGAGCAGTACTTC. This sequence encodes CASGLGPTGEQYF. This chain connects TRBV5-6 to TRBJ2-7; D perhaps matches TRBD2 (5 bases). Trimming pared 7 bases from V and 6 bases from J, leaving 17 bases between. This CDR3 spans 13 amino acids. The germline V gene encodes CDR1 SGHDT and CDR2 YYEEEE.

V gene TRBV28 combines with J gene TRBJ1-2; D is perhaps TRBD1 (5 bases). Per the germline V gene, CDR1 is MDHEN and CDR2 is SYDVKM. With 5 bases removed from V and 7 bases from J, the gap between germline ends came to 20 bases. The CDR3 extends over 15 amino acids. The DNA for the CDR3 is TGTGCCAGCAGTCTAGGGACTCAGGGTGGGTCTGGCTACACCTTC. Protein product: CASSLGTQGGSGYTF.

The CDR3 DNA follows: TGTGCCAGCAGCTTGAGGAGCGGGAGCACAGATACGCAGTATTTT. Translated, it gives CASSLRSGSTDTQYF. This chain uses TRBV5-6 with TRBJ2-3, with TRBD2 as a possible D gene (6 bases). Germline V gene data show CDR1 as SGHDT and CDR2 as YYEEEE. CDR3 length equals 15 residues. V was cut by 1 base and J by 0 bases, with 9 bases left in between.

The chain links TRBV7-9 to TRBJ2-7, with 10 bases identical to TRBD1. After removal of 1 base from V and 6 bases from J, the junction contained 18 bases not matched to a gene. The CDR3 covers 19 residues. The germline CDR1 and CDR2 sequences are SEHNR and FQNEAQ (reference sequence). This CDR3 reads CASSLGTGGFGGSRREQYF. CDR3 bases: TGTGCCAGCAGCTTAGGGACAGGGGGATTCGGCGGGAGTCGACGCGAGCAGTACTTC.

The chain has TRBV4-2 and TRBJ1-2; no reliable D call. Germline assignment: CDR1 LGHNA and CDR2 YNFKEQ. The CDR3 runs to 16 residues. The germline V and J ends were trimmed by 4 bases and 3 bases, with 18 bases remaining between them. CDR3 sequence reads: CASSPTEEGADYGYTF. The CDR3 DNA is TGTGCCAGCAGCCCCACCGAGGAGGGAGCAGACTATGGCTACACCTTC.

The chain carries TRBV2 and TRBJ2-7, with 10 bases identical to TRBD1. V lost 5 bases to trimming and J lost 7 bases; unmatched junction nucleotides: 17. Germline assignment: CDR1 SNHLY and CDR2 FYNNEI. The CDR3 length is 17 residues. CDR3 sequence (DNA): TGTGCCAGCAGTCCACCCGTTCCGGGACAGGGGTTTGGTGAGCAGTACTTC. Translation: CASSPPVPGQGFGEQYF. Based on the CDR3 plus reference TRBV2 and TRBJ2-7, the full variable domain is EPEVTQTPSHQVTQMGQEVILRCVPISNHLYFYWYRQILGQKVEFLVSFYNNEISEKSEIFDDQFSVERPDGSNFTLKIRSTKLEDSAMYFCASSPPVPGQGFGEQYFGPGTRLTVT.

Only one count was recorded for this clone. The rearrangement joins TRBV28 to TRBJ2-1; weak D call: TRBD2 (7 bases). CDR1 and CDR2 (germline): MDHEN, SYDVKM. The CDR3 sequence is 14 residues long. Trimming removed 6 bases at V and 7 bases at J, with 16 bases between. CDR3 sequence (DNA): TGTGCCAGCAGCCCGGGGGGCGCAGGTAATGAGCAGTTCTTC. This gives the protein CASSPGGAGNEQFF. The full variable domain, rest sourced from reference TRBV28 and TRBJ2-1, is DVKVTQSSRYLVKRTGEKVFLECVQDMDHENMFWYRQDPGLGLRLIYFSYDVKMKEKGDIPEGYSVSREKKERFSLILESASTNQTSMYLCASSPGGAGNEQFFGPGTRLTVL.

V and J are TRBV18 and TRBJ2-7, with 9 positions matching TRBD1. Per the germline V gene, CDR1 is KGHSH and CDR2 is LQKENI. V gave up 3 bases and J gave up 7 bases; unmatched junction bases: 10. This CDR3 contains 15 residues. This chain's CDR3 is CASSPGNRGRKEQYF. The CDR3 DNA is TGTGCCAGCTCACCTGGAAACAGGGGGCGCAAAGAGCAGTACTTC.

The gene calls are TRBV19 and TRBJ2-1, with 7 bases aligning to TRBD2. CDR3 length: 16 residues. Germline V gene sequence: CDR1 LNHDA, CDR2 SQIVND (reference sequence). J was trimmed by 5 bases and V by 4 bases; bases with no gene match: 11. CDR3 amino acids: CASSSGGEGLDNEQFF. For the CDR3, the DNA is TGTGCCAGTAGTAGCGGCGGGGAGGGCCTGGACAATGAGCAGTTCTTC.

This sequence joins TRBV2 and TRBJ2-2, with 13 positions matching TRBD2. There are 15 residues in the CDR3. Per the germline V gene, CDR1 is SNHLY and CDR2 is FYNNEI. Trimming cost V 7 bases and J 7 bases; bases outside gene matches: 6. The CDR3 DNA reads as TGTGCCAGCATCGGGACTAGCGGGAACGGCGGGGAGCTGTTTTTT. It translates to CASIGTSGNGGELFF.

The V gene is TRBV7-6, the J gene TRBJ2-2; 13 nucleotides align to TRBD2. Germline CDR1 SGHVS, CDR2 FNYEAQ. This CDR3 contains 21 residues. Trimming took 5 bases from V and 6 from J; bases not matched to a gene: 21. CDR3 coding DNA: TGTGCCAGCAGCAGCCCCGTGGATGGACTAGCGGGAGATCTGGAGGCCGGGGAGCTGTTTTTT. Residues: CASSSPVDGLAGDLEAGELFF.